This passage covers 29 T cell receptor beta chains from one sample sequenced in a study of T cells in Graves' hyperthyroidism and ophthalmopathy. Amplification of TCR beta CDR3 regions used RNA as the template. TCR CDR3 regions were first amplified by RT-PCR with HTBI primers. TCRdb redid the calling of the multiplex PCR reads with MiXCR, one entry per CDR3 protein. The sample consists of more than 300,000 distinct CDR3 sequences, under 20% of them appearing once. Sequenced: blood. These receptors all come from a man aged 18 to 35 with Graves' ophthalmopathy.

There are many counts of this clonotype. J is TRBJ1-4 and V is TRBV12-3 or TRBV12-4; D not resolved. The V gene lost 6 bases and the J gene lost 7 bases, with 18 bases spanning the gap. The CDR3 is 15 amino acids. The CDR3 region is CASSVRRGVGEKLFF. CDR3 DNA sequence: TGTGCCAGCAGCGTTCGGCGCGGGGTGGGTGAAAAACTGTTTTTT.

This clonotype was seen only a few times. The V gene is TRBV28, the J gene TRBJ2-3; perhaps TRBD2 as D (5 bases). CDR1 is MDHEN and CDR2 is SYDVKM in the germline V gene. The CDR3 totals 11 residues. V shed 6 bases and J shed 13 bases, with 14 bases lying between them. This CDR3 reads CASSSQAEKYF. The CDR3 nucleotides read TGTGCCAGCAGCTCACAAGCGGAGAAGTATTTT.

This clonotype was seen ten or more times. The V gene is TRBV6-1, the J gene TRBJ1-1; D call uncertain. CDR1 and CDR2 (germline): MNHNS, SASEGT. This CDR3 spans 12 amino acids. With 7 bases removed from V and 1 base from J, the gap between germline ends came to 7 bases. CDR3 region: CASIYGNTEAFF. Written as DNA, the CDR3 is TGTGCCAGCATTTACGGGAACACTGAAGCTTTCTTT.

This clonotype showed up many times. The chain carries TRBV20-1 and TRBJ1-2, with TRBD1 matching over 8 bases. The CDR3 runs 12 residues. V trimming: 5 bases; J trimming: 5 bases; junction bases outside the gene matches: 4. Germline V lookup: CDR1 DFQATT, CDR2 SNEGSKA (reference sequence). CDR3 sequence: CSAVTGDYGYTF. The CDR3, as DNA: TGCAGTGCTGTGACAGGGGATTATGGCTACACCTTC.

Many counts were recorded for this clonotype. The chain recombines TRBV6-1 with TRBJ2-2; unclear D gene. Per the germline V gene, CDR1 is MNHNS and CDR2 is SASEGT. The CDR3 loop spans 13 amino acids. Trimming pared 6 bases from V and 6 bases from J, leaving 11 bases between. The CDR3 protein is CASRRASAGELFF. In DNA, the CDR3 is TGTGCCAGCAGAAGGGCATCGGCCGGGGAGCTGTTTTTT.

This clonotype has ten or more counts. This chain links TRBV13 with TRBJ1-2; 9 nucleotides line up with TRBD1. Germline-derived CDR1 and CDR2 are PRHDT and FYEKMQ (reference sequence). This CDR3 contains 18 residues. Unmatched junction bases numbered 16, after V lost 6 bases and J lost 2 bases. CDR3 residues: CASSDRNRGPSYNYGYTF. CDR3 DNA: TGTGCCAGCAGTGACCGCAACAGGGGGCCGAGCTACAACTATGGCTACACCTTC.

V usage is TRBV18 and J usage is TRBJ2-7; D not certain. Germline-derived CDR1 and CDR2 are KGHSH and LQKENI. This CDR3 is 13 amino acids long. V lost 5 bases, J lost 3 bases, and 11 bases lay in between. CDR3 protein: CASSGRQIYEQYF. DNA of the CDR3: TGTGCCAGCTCAGGGCGACAAATCTACGAGCAGTACTTC.

This clonotype appeared a single time. V gene TRBV3-1 combines with J gene TRBJ2-7, with D possibly being TRBD1 (6 bases). This CDR3 comprises 15 residues. V was cut by 0 bases and J by 4 bases, with 13 bases left in between. The germline gives CDR1 LGHDT, CDR2 YNNKEL (reference sequence). The CDR3 is CASSQDGRGTYEQYF. Written as DNA, the CDR3 is TGTGCCAGCAGCCAAGACGGCAGGGGCACTTACGAGCAGTACTTC.

The chain combines TRBV7-9 with TRBJ1-4, with no clear D. Per the germline V gene, CDR1 is SEHNR and CDR2 is FQNEAQ (reference sequence). Trimming pared 5 bases from V and 10 bases from J, leaving 14 bases between. The CDR3 totals 13 residues. Here the CDR3 DNA reads TGTGCCAGCAGCCCCTCTGGGGATATAAAACTGTTTTTT. Encoded protein: CASSPSGDIKLFF.

Many counts were recorded for this clonotype. The chain recombines TRBV27 with TRBJ2-3, with a possible D match to TRBD2 (5 bases). The V end was cut by 8 bases, the J end by 3 bases, with 15 bases between. The germline CDR1 and CDR2 sequences are MNHEY and SMNVEV (reference sequence). The CDR3 consists of 14 residues. The CDR3 nucleotides read TGTGCCAGCGCCCGATTTGGGGAGACAGATACGCAGTATTTT. Translated: CASARFGETDTQYF.

This clonotype turned up a few times. The V gene is TRBV3-1, the J gene TRBJ2-2; D might be TRBD2 (6 bases). The CDR3 spans 16 residues. Germline V gives CDR1 LGHDT, CDR2 YNNKEL (reference sequence). V was trimmed by 4 bases and J by 0 bases, leaving 12 bases between them. CDR3 in amino acids: CASSPRGNANTGELFF. DNA of the CDR3: TGTGCCAGCAGCCCCCGGGGGAACGCGAACACCGGGGAGCTGTTTTTT.

V gene TRBV4-3 combines with J gene TRBJ2-5, with 7 bases matching TRBD1. CDR1 and CDR2 from the germline V gene are LGHNA and YSLEER. The CDR3 has 18 residues. Trimming cost V 4 bases and J 5 bases; bases outside gene matches: 19. CDR3 region: CASSRYSFTGERSETQYF. CDR3 nucleotides: TGCGCCAGCAGCCGATATTCCTTTACAGGGGAGAGATCCGAGACCCAGTACTTC.

A few counts support this clonotype. This chain links TRBV5-1 with TRBJ2-7; tentative D call: TRBD1 (6 bases). Trimming cost V 0 bases and J 6 bases, with 13 bases left between them. Germline V CDR1 and CDR2: SGHRS, YFSETQ. The CDR3 runs 14 residues. CDR3 in amino acids: CASSLEHLGAEQYF. The CDR3 nucleotides read TGCGCCAGCAGCTTGGAGCATCTGGGGGCCGAGCAGTACTTC. Full variable domain (missing parts from reference TRBV5-1 and TRBJ2-7): KAGVTQTPRYLIKTRGQQVTLSCSPISGHRSVSWYQQTPGQGLQFLFEYFSETQRNKGNFPGRFSGRQFSNSRSEMNVSTLELGDSALYLCASSLEHLGAEQYFGPGTRLTVT.

The V gene is TRBV9, the J gene TRBJ2-7; either TRBD1 or TRBD2 may supply D (6 bases each). V was trimmed by 0 bases and J by 3 bases, leaving 16 bases between them. The CDR3 extends over 16 amino acids. Germline CDR1 reads SGDLS; CDR2 reads YYNGEE. CDR3 amino acids: CASSVVGGARDYEQYF. CDR3 sequence (DNA): TGTGCCAGCAGCGTAGTGGGGGGCGCGAGGGACTACGAGCAGTACTTC.

This clonotype was recorded at least ten times. The chain carries TRBV28 and TRBJ2-1; 11 nucleotides align to TRBD2. The CDR3 sequence is 16 residues long. V trimming: 6 bases; J trimming: 7 bases; junction bases outside the gene matches: 11. Germline V gives CDR1 MDHEN, CDR2 SYDVKM. CDR3 DNA sequence: TGTGCCAGCAGGGAGGTAGCGGGGGGGCCGGGGAATGAGCAGTTCTTC. Its protein product is CASREVAGGPGNEQFF.

This clonotype was observed at least ten times. The chain is built from TRBV2 and TRBJ2-3; D assignment may be TRBD1 or TRBD2 (5 bases each). This CDR3 has 16 residues. Germline CDR1 is SNHLY and CDR2 is FYNNEI. V was pared by 7 bases and J by 2 bases, with 19 bases between. Written as DNA, the CDR3 is TGTGCCAGCATGAGTAGGGGCGGAGGTTACACAGATACGCAGTATTTT. Protein sequence: CASMSRGGGYTDTQYF.

Ten or more counts support this clonotype. This chain links TRBV12-3 or TRBV12-4 with TRBJ1-1; D ambiguous. The CDR3 sequence is 16 residues long. Trimming pared 0 bases from V and 1 base from J, leaving 12 bases between. In DNA form, the CDR3 reads TGTGCCAGCAGTTTAGCGCAGGTCTGGGGGAACACTGAAGCTTTCTTT. It codes for CASSLAQVWGNTEAFF.

V is TRBV14 and J is TRBJ2-7; 8 bases match TRBD1. The junction had 7 bases not matched to a gene; V was cut back by 4 bases and J by 2 bases. The CDR3 covers 15 residues. Germline values: CDR1 SGHDN, CDR2 FVKESK. The DNA for the CDR3 is TGTGCCAGCAGCCCGAGGACAGGGAAGACCTACGAGCAGTACTTC. Encoded protein: CASSPRTGKTYEQYF.

This clonotype was found many times. This sequence joins TRBV7-3 and TRBJ2-1; TRBD1 or TRBD2 may be the D gene (5 bases each). The V gene lost 6 bases and the J gene lost 6 bases, with 9 bases spanning the gap. Germline V CDR1 and CDR2: SGHTA, FQGTGA. There are 12 residues in the CDR3. CDR3 loop: CASRGTANEQFF. The CDR3 bases are TGTGCCAGCAGGGGGACGGCCAATGAGCAGTTCTTC.

This clonotype was recorded only once. The chain combines TRBV9 with TRBJ2-5; TRBD2 might be the D (6 bases). The germline gives CDR1 SGDLS, CDR2 YYNGEE. The germline V and J ends were trimmed by 0 bases and 4 bases, with 13 bases remaining between them. The CDR3 has 15 amino acids. Here the CDR3 reads CASSVGGEMAETQYF. The DNA of the CDR3 is TGTGCCAGCAGCGTAGGCGGGGAAATGGCAGAGACCCAGTACTTC.

The sample holds many counts of this clonotype. The V and J genes are TRBV27 and TRBJ1-2; 8 positions agree with TRBD1. The CDR3 consists of 15 residues. V shed 6 bases, J shed 2 bases, and the junction held 8 bases outside the gene matches. Per germline, CDR1 MNHEY and CDR2 SMNVEV (reference sequence). CDR3: CASSLNRDRNYGYTF. The DNA of the CDR3 is TGTGCCAGCAGCCTAAACCGGGACAGGAACTATGGCTACACCTTC.

This clonotype appeared many times. This chain links TRBV2 with TRBJ2-1, with D perhaps matching TRBD2 (5 bases). There are 16 residues in the CDR3. Trimming took 6 bases from V and 0 from J, leaving 15 bases between them. Germline CDR1 is SNHLY and CDR2 is FYNNEI. The CDR3: CASSTLAFSSYNEQFF. CDR3 coding DNA: TGTGCCAGCAGCACTCTAGCCTTCAGCTCCTACAATGAGCAGTTCTTC.

In nucleotides, the CDR3 is TGTGCCAGCAGCCAAGATGTGGGTAGCCAACGCTACACCTTC. It encodes CASSQDVGSQRYTF. This chain links TRBV3-1 with TRBJ1-2; no clear D gene. Trimming took 0 bases from V and 9 from J, leaving 14 bases between them. The CDR3 extends over 14 amino acids. Germline V gene lookup returns CDR1 LGHDT and CDR2 YNNKEL (reference sequence).

With regard to this clonotype: A much more abundant neighbour one base away suggests this may be a read error. The chain uses TRBV7-9 and TRBJ1-2; a weak D match, TRBD1 (6 bases). The germline V and J ends were trimmed by 5 bases and 7 bases, with 26 bases remaining between them. Germline V gene data show CDR1 as SEHNR and CDR2 as FQNEAQ (reference sequence). The CDR3 totals 17 residues. CDR3 nucleotide sequence: TGTGCCAGCAGCCCATCCGGGGGCGACCCTCAGGGGTGTGGCTACACCTTC. Protein: CASSPSGGDPQGCGYTF.

This clonotype was detected once. A single base separates this from a much larger clone, so it may be a read error. This sequence joins TRBV6-1 and TRBJ1-2, with D possibly matching TRBD1 (6 bases). The length of the CDR3 is 15 residues. Germline V lookup: CDR1 MNHNS, CDR2 SASEGT. This CDR3 reads CVSSERLGGASGYTF. CDR3 DNA: TGTGTCAGCAGTGAGAGGTTGGGGGGGGCCAGTGGCTACACCTTC.

The V call is TRBV28, the J call TRBJ2-7; D assignment may be TRBD1 or TRBD2 (6 bases each). Trimming took 5 bases from V and 7 from J, leaving 27 bases between them. The CDR3 is made up of 17 amino acids. Germline assignment: CDR1 MDHEN and CDR2 SYDVKM. The CDR3 sequence: CASSPPGWGAPAGEQYF. As DNA, the CDR3 is TGTGCCAGCAGTCCGCCGGGGTGGGGGGCGCCGGCGGGGGAGCAGTACTTC.

This clonotype has a handful of counts. The chain couples TRBV15 to TRBJ1-4; no clear D gene. The CDR3 covers 15 residues. Germline assignment: CDR1 LNHNV and CDR2 YYDKDF (reference sequence). V lost 1 base and J 4 bases, leaving 10 bases between the germline ends. The CDR3 loop reads CATSRGPGDNEKLFF. The CDR3, as DNA: TGTGCCACCAGCAGAGGCCCCGGGGATAATGAAAAACTGTTTTTT.

This clonotype was detected many times. This rearrangement joins TRBV15 to TRBJ1-1, with no clear D. V gave up 5 bases and J gave up 1 base, with 11 bases separating them. This CDR3 contains 14 residues. Germline values: CDR1 LNHNV, CDR2 YYDKDF (reference sequence). The CDR3 sequence is CATSPGGTNTEAFF. CDR3 coding DNA: TGTGCCACCAGCCCGGGAGGCACGAACACTGAAGCTTTCTTT.

The chain combines TRBV5-6 with TRBJ2-2; a weak D match, TRBD2 (5 bases). Deletions cut 0 bases from V and 9 bases from J, with 15 bases between. The CDR3 totals 15 residues. Germline assignment: CDR1 SGHDT and CDR2 YYEEEE. The chain's CDR3 is CASSLAGRVGRELFF. DNA for the CDR3: TGTGCCAGCAGCTTGGCCGGGCGGGTAGGCCGGGAGCTGTTTTTT.